A selection of T cell receptor beta chains follows, all from one sample in a study of blood T cells in healthy people across ages. Using its own MiXCR run on the 5' RACE reads, TCRdb lists one record per CDR3 protein. The sample has around 790,000 distinct CDR3 sequences; approximately 44% are singletons. The sequencing input was blood. Receptors were obtained from a man between 60 and 75 years old in good health. Both conserved end residues are part of each CDR3. The D gene is left open where the match is weak. Only part of the rows carry a size: once, few, many, or a class if the clone is expanded.

>.|TRBJ2-1|TRBV12-3/TRBV12-4|TRBD1
TGTGCCAGCAGTTTAGCGGTTCCTCCGGGACAGGGGGCGTTGAATGAGCAGTTCTTC
CASSLAVPPGQGALNEQFF
>few|TRBJ1-4|TRBV20-1|.
TGCAGTGCTAGAGATTTTTCAGATGAAAAACTGTTTTTT
CSARDFSDEKLFF
>few|TRBJ1-1|TRBV20-1|.
TGCAGTGTCGGACGGTTGAACACTGAAGCTTTCTTT
CSVGRLNTEAFF
>few|TRBJ1-5|TRBV15|.
TGTGCCACCAGCAGACTCAGCAATCAGCCCCAGCATTTT
CATSRLSNQPQHF
>once|TRBJ1-6|TRBV6-5|.
TGTGCCAGCAGTAAGTGGGACGATTCACCCCTCCACTTT
CASSKWDDSPLHF
>.|TRBJ2-7|TRBV9|TRBD1
TGTACCAGCAGCCTGGGACAGGGGGCCTACGAGCAGTACTTC
CTSSLGQGAYEQYF
>few|TRBJ2-7|TRBV6-5|TRBD2
TGTGCCAGCAGCCAGACTAGCGGGGGGTTCGAGCAGTACTTC
CASSQTSGGFEQYF
>.|TRBJ1-2|TRBV10-3|TRBD1
TGTGCCATCAGTGAGTTCTCCAGGGGGGCTAACTATGGCTACACCTTC
CAISEFSRGANYGYTF
>.|TRBJ2-3|TRBV10-3|TRBD1
TGTGCCACCAGGGACAGGAGCACAGATACGCAGTATTTT
CATRDRSTDTQYF
>.|TRBJ2-5|TRBV4-3|.
TGCGCCAGCAGCCGACAGGCCCGGGGGGAGACCCAGTACTTC
CASSRQARGETQYF
>.|TRBJ1-5|TRBV5-1|.
TGCGCCAGCAGCTCTGGGGGCTCCCGTCAGCCCCAGCATTTT
CASSSGGSRQPQHF
>.|TRBJ1-2|TRBV6-2/TRBV6-3|TRBD1
TGTGCCAGCAGTTACTCGCCCTGGGACAGGGGAAACTATGGCTACACCTTC
CASSYSPWDRGNYGYTF
>few|TRBJ1-2|TRBV4-3|.
TGCGCCAGCAGCCAAGATCAGGCGGCCTACACCTTC
CASSQDQAAYTF
>.|TRBJ2-5|TRBV3-1|.
TGTGCCAGCAGCCAAGATACCAGGGCCCGGGAGACCCAGTACTTC
CASSQDTRARETQYF
>.|TRBJ2-7|TRBV7-9|.
TGTGCCAGCAGCTTATTACCCTCCTACGAGCAGTACTTC
CASSLLPSYEQYF
>.|TRBJ2-7|TRBV29-1|.
TGCAGCGTTGTGGCCGGGCCCCCATACGAGCAGTACTTC
CSVVAGPPYEQYF
>few|TRBJ1-4|TRBV4-3|.
TGCGCCAGCAGCCAAGGAGGCTTGGGTGAAAAACTGTTTTTT
CASSQGGLGEKLFF
>.|TRBJ1-1|TRBV27|.
TGTGCCAGCACCAAAAAGCCCGGGGTCCCGAGTACTGAAGCTTTCTTT
CASTKKPGVPSTEAFF
>.|TRBJ2-1|TRBV3-1|.
TGTGCCAGCAGCCAAGGGGGAGTGAGGAATGAGCAGTTCTTC
CASSQGGVRNEQFF
>.|TRBJ2-7|TRBV9|.
TGTGCCAGCAGCGAAAACCCTGGTTCAGCCGAGCAGTACTTC
CASSENPGSAEQYF
>few|TRBJ2-5|TRBV12-3/TRBV12-4|.
TGTGCCAGCAGAGACAGAAACCAAGAGACCCAGTACTTC
CASRDRNQETQYF
>many|TRBJ2-7|TRBV29-1|TRBD2
TGCAGCGTTGAGGGCGGGGGGTACGAGCAGTACTTC
CSVEGGGYEQYF
>few|TRBJ1-2|TRBV28|.
TGTGCCAGCAGACAGGGAACGGCTAACTATGGCTACACCTTC
CASRQGTANYGYTF
>once|TRBJ2-3|TRBV12-3/TRBV12-4|.
TGTGCCAGCACCTTGAGCCGTTTAGGCACAGATACGCAGTATTTT
CASTLSRLGTDTQYF
>.|TRBJ1-4|TRBV25-1|.
TGTGCCAGCAGTCGATACAGTGCAACTAATGAAAAACTGTTTTTT
CASSRYSATNEKLFF
>once|TRBJ2-3|TRBV7-3|TRBD2
TGTGCCAGCAGCGCCCTTAGCGGGGGTAGCACAGATACGCAGTATTTT
CASSALSGGSTDTQYF
>many|TRBJ2-5|TRBV7-2|TRBD1
TGTGCCAGCAGCTTTGGACAGGGGACGGTAGAGACCCAGTACTTC
CASSFGQGTVETQYF
>.|TRBJ2-1|TRBV29-1|TRBD1
TGCAGCGTTGCCGACAGGGGGTCACCTACCTACAATGAGCAGTTCTTC
CSVADRGSPTYNEQFF
>.|TRBJ2-3|TRBV3-1|.
TGTGCCAGCAGCCAAGATGGCCAAGGCACAGATACGCAGTATTTT
CASSQDGQGTDTQYF
>few|TRBJ1-1|TRBV29-1|.
TGCAGCGGCGGATGGACAGCTGGCACTGAAGCTTTCTTT
CSGGWTAGTEAFF
>.|TRBJ2-7|TRBV6-1|.
TGTGCCAGCAGCCGCCCCAGTTCGAATGAGCAGTACTTC
CASSRPSSNEQYF
>many|TRBJ2-3|TRBV29-1|.
TGCAGCGTTGAATTCGGTCCAGATACGCAGTATTTT
CSVEFGPDTQYF
>.|TRBJ2-1|TRBV6-6|.
TGTGCCAGCAGTTCATCTGGGGCAGGGAATGAGCAGTTCTTC
CASSSSGAGNEQFF
>.|TRBJ2-6|TRBV12-3/TRBV12-4|.
TGTGCCAGCGGGGGGACAGCTGGGGCCAACGTCCTGACTTTC
CASGGTAGANVLTF
>few|TRBJ1-2|TRBV27|.
TGTGCCAGTCGTCGTTCCGGACGAGACTATGGCTACACCTTC
CASRRSGRDYGYTF
>.|TRBJ1-4|TRBV2|.
TGTGCCAGCAAGGCAGGGCGTAATGAAAAACTGTTTTTT
CASKAGRNEKLFF
>few|TRBJ2-3|TRBV6-1|.
TGTGCCAGCAGTGAACGGGGGCGCTTCCCAGATACGCAGTATTTT
CASSERGRFPDTQYF
>.|TRBJ1-1|TRBV7-9|.
TGTGCCAGCAGCCCCCCTGACAGGAAAGCTTTCTTT
CASSPPDRKAFF
>many|TRBJ2-5|TRBV14|.
TGTGCCAGCAGCCAAGTGGAGACCCAGTACTTC
CASSQVETQYF
>.|TRBJ2-3|TRBV5-1|TRBD1
TGCGCCAGCAGCGTAGACAGGGGGGCAGATACGCAGTATTTT
CASSVDRGADTQYF
>.|TRBJ2-1|TRBV20-1|.
TGCAGTGCTAGAGGAGGGAGGGGGAGGGGCGATGAGCAGTTCTTC
CSARGGRGRGDEQFF
>few|TRBJ2-7|TRBV6-2/TRBV6-3|TRBD1
TGTGCCAGCAGGAACCGGGACAGAACTTACGAGCAGTACTTC
CASRNRDRTYEQYF
>few|TRBJ2-7|TRBV6-2/TRBV6-3|.
TGTGCCAGCAGCGGAGGTACCTTCGGGGTCGGGTACGAGCAGTACTTC
CASSGGTFGVGYEQYF
>few|TRBJ2-7|TRBV11-2|.
TGTGCCAGCAGCGCTTGGGTTGGGGACGAGCAGTACTTC
CASSAWVGDEQYF
>.|TRBJ1-4|TRBV27|TRBD1
TGTGCCAGCAGCCGGAAACGTCCGGGACAGGGGGGGGTTCTGTTTTTT
CASSRKRPGQGGVLFF
>.|TRBJ2-1|TRBV5-1|.
TGCGCCAGCAGCTTGTATCTGAGCTCCTACAATGAGCAGTTCTTC
CASSLYLSSYNEQFF
>.|TRBJ2-4|TRBV12-3/TRBV12-4|TRBD2
TGTGCCAGCAGGAAGCGGGGGGGCGACCTAGCCAAAAACATTCAGTACTTC
CASRKRGGDLAKNIQYF
>few|TRBJ2-6|TRBV7-2|.
TGTGCCAGCAGCTCCCAGCTTGGAGGTACTTCTGGGGCCAACGTCCTGACTTTC
CASSSQLGGTSGANVLTF
>.|TRBJ2-7|TRBV4-1|.
TGCGCCAGCAGCCAAGGCCCCCAAGCGGATAGCTCCTACGAGCAGTACTTC
CASSQGPQADSSYEQYF
>.|TRBJ1-4|TRBV7-9|TRBD1
TGTGCCAGCAGCCACGGGACAGGGGGCGGGTTTGATGAAAAACTGTTTTTT
CASSHGTGGGFDEKLFF
>.|TRBJ2-3|TRBV7-9|TRBD2
TGTGCCAGCAGCTCTAGCGGGGTGGATACGCAGTATTTT
CASSSSGVDTQYF
>.|TRBJ1-5|TRBV18|.
TGTGCCAGCTCACCGGGCAACAATCAGCCCCAGCATTTT
CASSPGNNQPQHF
>.|TRBJ2-3|TRBV7-2|TRBD2
TGTGCCAGCAGCTCCCTAGCGGGGGGTCTCACAGATACGCAGTATTTT
CASSSLAGGLTDTQYF
>many|TRBJ2-3|TRBV20-1|TRBD2
TGCAGTGCTCTAGCGGGGGGGAGCACAGATACGCAGTATTTT
CSALAGGSTDTQYF
>few|TRBJ2-7|TRBV20-1|TRBD1
TGCAGTGCTAGAGATCAATTCGACAGGGCCCTCTCCTACGAGCAGTACTTC
CSARDQFDRALSYEQYF
>.|TRBJ2-7|TRBV11-2|.
TGTGCCAGCAGCTTATCCCCCTCACTCTCCTACGAGCAGTACTTC
CASSLSPSLSYEQYF
>.|TRBJ2-1|TRBV10-3|.
TGTGCCATCAGTGCCACCTCGACCGCGCCCAATGAGCAGTTCTTC
CAISATSTAPNEQFF
>.|TRBJ1-1|TRBV11-2|.
TGTGCCAACAGCCCGGGGAGAGCTGAAGCTTTCTTT
CANSPGRAEAFF
>.|TRBJ1-6|TRBV12-3/TRBV12-4|.
TGTGCCAGCAACCTAGAAGGTGGGGGTCATAATTCACCCCTCCACTTT
CASNLEGGGHNSPLHF